This TCR beta chain was found in a study of cytomegalovirus exposure and HLA in healthy donors. Turning to the study itself: According to later analysis, the same platform produced the 120 validation and about 630 first-cohort repertoires. Overall study findings and caveats: Using the classifier, cytomegalovirus status was reportedly diagnosed with high specificity and sensitivity. A list of 150 to 200 TCR beta chains associated with cytomegalovirus was given.

The CDR3 has 15 amino acids. V was pared by 4 bases and J by 1 base, with 12 bases between. CDR1 SGDLS and CDR2 YYNGEE come from the germline V gene. Sequenced by immunoSEQ multiplex PCR; TCRdb stores in-frame clones only, minus some. The sample shows about 67,000 clones, roughly 92% of them seen only once. As for this clone: Its antigen is not identified.

The specimen sequenced was PBMCs. The rearrangement uses TRBV9 and TRBJ1-3; no clear D. The source of this sequence is a woman aged 18-29 years in good health and CMV-seronegative. CDR3 sequence (DNA): TGTGCCAGCAGCCCCGGGGAGGGTTCTGGAAACACCATATATTTT. It specifies CASSPGEGSGNTIYF.